This T cell receptor beta chain was captured by sequencing in a study of identical twins. Study conclusions and caveats: Findings depended on cross-sectional statistics rather than tracking the same donors. While abundant cord blood beta clonotypes carried fewer insertions, memory repertoires showed no such pattern. Models underestimated how often monozygotic twins shared out-of-frame TCR alpha.

It was template switching that added a universal primer site, and there were unique molecular identifiers on the cDNA. TCRdb independently ran MiXCR on the 5' RACE reads; one entry per CDR3 protein. The profile shows about 240,000 distinct CDR3 sequences, over 9.5% of them singletons. The CDR3 is 15 amino acids. With V trimmed by 0 bases and J by 14 bases, 8 bases remained unmatched. CDR1 and CDR2 (germline): LGHNA, YNFKEQ. Many counts were recorded for this clonotype. Antigen unknown. The sequencing input was memory T cells sorted from blood. This chain links TRBV4-2 with TRBJ2-2, with TRBD2 matching 11 bases. This receptor was identified in a man between 45 and 60 years old in good health. The CDR3 loop is CASSQDGSGRAGLFF. The CDR3 coding sequence is TGTGCCAGCAGCCAAGATGGTAGCGGGAGGGCCGGACTGTTTTTT.